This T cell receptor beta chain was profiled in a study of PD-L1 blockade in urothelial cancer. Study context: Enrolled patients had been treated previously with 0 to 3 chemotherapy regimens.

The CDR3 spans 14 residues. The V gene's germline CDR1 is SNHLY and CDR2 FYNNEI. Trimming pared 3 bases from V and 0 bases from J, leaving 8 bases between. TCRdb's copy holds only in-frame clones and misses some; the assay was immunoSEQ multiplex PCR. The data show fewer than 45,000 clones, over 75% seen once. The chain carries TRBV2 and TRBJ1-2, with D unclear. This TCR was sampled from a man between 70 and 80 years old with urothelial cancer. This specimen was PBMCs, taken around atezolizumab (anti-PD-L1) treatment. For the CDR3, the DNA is TGTGCCAGCAGTGATAATTCAGCTAACTATGGCTACACCTTC. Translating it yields CASSDNSANYGYTF.